Shown below are 13 T cell receptor beta chains from a single sample sequenced in a study of cytomegalovirus exposure and HLA in healthy donors. Use of 60 Vbeta and 13 Jbeta primers characterized the PCR. Measured with immunoSEQ multiplex PCR; TCRdb has only the in-frame clones, and not every one. The sample has 200,000 to 250,000 clones, under 90% seen once. The sample taken for sequencing was PBMCs. These receptors were taken from a human donor in good health.

The chain has TRBV10-1 and TRBJ2-7; D might be TRBD2 (6 bases). Germline CDR1 and CDR2: WNHNN and SYGVQD (reference sequence). Trimming cost V 3 bases and J 2 bases, with 20 bases left between them. The CDR3 totals 17 residues. The CDR3 here is CASSESPGRGTTYEQYF. DNA for the CDR3: TGCGCCAGCAGTGAAAGTCCCGGTCGCGGGACCACCTACGAGCAGTACTTC.

This chain joins TRBV4-2 and TRBJ2-7; 10 bases line up with TRBD2. The CDR3 has 17 amino acids. V lost 3 bases and J lost 0; bases outside the gene matches: 8. The germline V gene encodes CDR1 LGHNA and CDR2 YNFKEQ. Here the CDR3 DNA reads TGTGCCAGCAGCCAGGAGGGACTAGCGAAGAGCTCCTACGAGCAGTACTTC. This translates into CASSQEGLAKSSYEQYF.

The genes are TRBV9 and TRBJ2-1, with 10 bases lining up with TRBD1. In germline, CDR1 is SGDLS, CDR2 YYNGEE. The CDR3 is 15 amino acids. J was trimmed by 7 bases and V by 2 bases; bases with no gene match: 6. CDR3 in DNA: TGTGCCAGCAGCGTTAGACCGGGACAGGGGAATGAGCAGTTCTTC. Protein: CASSVRPGQGNEQFF.

The chain combines TRBV9 with TRBJ2-3; D may be TRBD2 (7 bases). V was cut by 3 bases and J by 5 bases, with 19 bases left in between. The CDR3 spans 16 residues. CDR1 and CDR2 from the germline V gene are SGDLS and YYNGEE. CDR3 coding DNA: TGTGCCAGCAGCGCCTGGGTGGGGGGGCGCGAAGATACGCAGTATTTT. Translated: CASSAWVGGREDTQYF. Full variable domain (rest looked up from reference TRBV9 and TRBJ2-3): DSGVTQTPKHLITATGQRVTLRCSPRSGDLSVYWYQQSLDQGLQFLIQYYNGEERAKGNILERFSAQQFPDLHSELNLSSLELGDSALYFCASSAWVGGREDTQYFGPGTRLTVL.

The chain is built from TRBV6-1 and TRBJ2-5; D possibly corresponds to TRBD2 (6 bases). This CDR3 is built from 15 residues. CDR1 and CDR2 (germline): MNHNS, SASEGT. Trimming pared 2 bases from V and 6 bases from J, leaving 16 bases between. CDR3 in amino acids: CASSESIGGVKTQYF. The CDR3 DNA reads as TGTGCCAGCAGTGAAAGTATCGGGGGTGTGAAGACCCAGTACTTC.

A note on this clone: Other DNA sequences in this sample translate to the same CDR3. V and J are TRBV7-9 and TRBJ2-7; 12 nucleotides line up with TRBD2. The CDR3 runs 16 residues. With 1 base clipped from V and 5 bases from J, the junction kept 6 bases outside the gene matches. Germline V gives CDR1 SEHNR, CDR2 FQNEAQ (reference sequence). The CDR3: CASSLGASGRAHEQYF. As DNA, the CDR3 is TGTGCCAGCAGCTTAGGGGCTAGCGGGAGGGCCCACGAGCAGTACTTC.

The chain is built from TRBV5-1 and TRBJ2-3; TRBD1 aligns across 10 bases. The CDR3 spans 16 residues. Germline CDR1 is SGHRS and CDR2 is YFSETQ. J lost 6 bases, V lost 4 bases, and 11 bases had no gene match. CDR3 loop: CASSSSGTGVSDTQYF. DNA for the CDR3: TGCGCCAGCAGCAGCTCCGGGACAGGGGTATCGGATACGCAGTATTTT.

J is TRBJ1-2 and V is TRBV6-5; tentatively, D is TRBD1 (6 bases). This CDR3 comprises 14 residues. V lost 6 bases and J 0 bases, leaving 11 bases between the germline ends. Germline V gene data show CDR1 as MNHEY and CDR2 as SVGAGI. For the CDR3, the DNA is TGTGCCAGCAGGCAGACAGGAACTAACTATGGCTACACCTTC. As protein: CASRQTGTNYGYTF.

The gene calls are TRBV25-1 and TRBJ1-2; maybe TRBD1 (5 bases). Germline CDR1 MGHDK, CDR2 SYGVNS. V lost 1 base, J lost 7 bases, and 10 bases lay in between. The CDR3 extends over 13 amino acids. CDR3 protein: CASSELRGGGYTF. CDR3 DNA sequence: TGTGCCAGCAGTGAATTAAGGGGTGGTGGCTACACCTTC.

In the case of this clone: Mismatch with germline at one junction end may stem from a read error. The V gene is TRBV7-7, the J gene TRBJ2-3; 9 bases are a match to TRBD2. Germline-derived CDR1 and CDR2 are SSHAT and FNYEAQ (reference sequence). CDR3 size: 13 residues. CDR3 nucleotides: TGTGCTAGCAGCCCCTCCTTAGCGGGGGTGCAGTATTTT. The encoded protein is CASSPSLAGVQYF.

The V call is TRBV2, the J call TRBJ2-7, with 13 nucleotides matching TRBD2. This CDR3 is built from 15 residues. Germline CDR1 reads SNHLY; CDR2 reads FYNNEI. The junction had 12 bases not matched to a gene; V was cut back by 9 bases and J by 7 bases. In nucleotides, the CDR3 is TGTGCCAGTCACAGGGGACTAGCGGGGCTCTTGGAGCAGTACTTC. Translation gives CASHRGLAGLLEQYF.

The J gene is TRBJ1-1, the V gene TRBV13; D is possibly TRBD1 (5 bases). The CDR3 is 13 amino acids. V was pared by 0 bases and J by 7 bases, with 9 bases between. Per the germline V gene, CDR1 is PRHDT and CDR2 is FYEKMQ (reference sequence). The CDR3 loop reads CASSLGQQGEAFF. CDR3 nucleotide sequence: TGTGCCAGCAGCTTAGGCCAGCAGGGTGAAGCTTTCTTT.

V and J are TRBV6-1 and TRBJ2-5; 10 bases align to TRBD1. Trimming cost V 3 bases and J 4 bases; bases outside gene matches: 5. Germline CDR1 MNHNS, CDR2 SASEGT. This CDR3 contains 15 residues. The CDR3 region is CASSEPGQGTETQYF. The CDR3 DNA follows: TGTGCCAGCAGTGAGCCGGGACAGGGGACAGAGACCCAGTACTTC.